This T cell receptor (beta chain) was profiled in a study of cytomegalovirus exposure and HLA in healthy donors. V lost 2 bases to trimming and J lost 7 bases, with 7 bases between them. Per germline, CDR1 SGHRS and CDR2 YFSETQ. The CDR3 consists of 11 residues. A multiplex PCR was run with 60 Vbeta primers and 13 Jbeta primers. Generated by immunoSEQ multiplex PCR, the TCRdb table keeps only in-frame clones and is missing some. The data contain roughly 190,000 clones, 84% of them singletons. This clonotype originated in a woman aged 50 to 60 in good health and CMV-seropositive. Sequencing was performed on PBMCs. The rearrangement links TRBV5-1 to TRBJ2-7, with a possible D match to TRBD2 (6 bases). CDR3: CASSLRGEQYF. The DNA for the CDR3 is TGCGCCAGCAGCTTACGGGGGGAGCAGTACTTC.